Included here is one T cell receptor beta chain sequence, with context. This CDR3 has 16 residues. V lost 5 bases and J lost 0, with 15 bases in between. The germline CDR1 and CDR2 sequences are KGHDR and SFDVKD. This sample was included in a study of patients and donors after allogeneic stem cell transplantation. From the RT-PCR reads, TCRdb called clonotypes with MiXCR, one entry per CDR3 protein. Among more than 850,000 distinct CDR3 sequences listed, approximately 18% were seen once. The sequence came from a human donor who was either an allogeneic HSCT recipient or a stem cell or donor lymphocyte infusion donor (not recorded which). It is not recorded whose cells these are; they may come from a transplant donor. The specimen was blood, either unsorted or a sorted T cell fraction (not recorded which). The chain couples TRBV24-1 to TRBJ2-5; D unresolved. The chain's CDR3 is CATSVLGGAHQETQYF. CDR3 nucleotide sequence: TGTGCCACCAGTGTCCTCGGCGGAGCCCACCAAGAGACCCAGTACTTC.